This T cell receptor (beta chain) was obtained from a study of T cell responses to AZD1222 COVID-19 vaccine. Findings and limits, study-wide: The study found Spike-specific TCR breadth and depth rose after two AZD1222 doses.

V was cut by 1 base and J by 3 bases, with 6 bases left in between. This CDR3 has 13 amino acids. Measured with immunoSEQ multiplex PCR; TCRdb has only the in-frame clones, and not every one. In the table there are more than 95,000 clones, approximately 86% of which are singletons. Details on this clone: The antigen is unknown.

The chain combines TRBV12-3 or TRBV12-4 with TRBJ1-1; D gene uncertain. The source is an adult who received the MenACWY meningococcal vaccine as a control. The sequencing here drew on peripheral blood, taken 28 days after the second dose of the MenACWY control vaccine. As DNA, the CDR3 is TGTGCCAGCAGTTTAGTCCAGGACACTGAAGCTTTCTTT. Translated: CASSLVQDTEAFF.